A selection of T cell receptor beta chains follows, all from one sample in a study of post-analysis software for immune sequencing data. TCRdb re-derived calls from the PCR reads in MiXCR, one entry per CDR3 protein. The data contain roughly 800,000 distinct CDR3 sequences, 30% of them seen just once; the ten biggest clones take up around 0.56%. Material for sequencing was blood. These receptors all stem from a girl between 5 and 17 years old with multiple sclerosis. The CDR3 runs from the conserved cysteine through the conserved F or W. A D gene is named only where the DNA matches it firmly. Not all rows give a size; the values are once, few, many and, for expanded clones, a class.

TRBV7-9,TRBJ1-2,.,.,CASSNSGTLNGYTF,TGTGCCAGCAGCAACTCCGGGACTTTGAATGGCTACACCTTC
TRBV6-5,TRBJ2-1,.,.,CASSPTGKEQFF,TGTGCCAGCAGTCCCACAGGCAAAGAGCAGTTCTTC
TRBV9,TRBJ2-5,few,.,CASSVALQETQYF,TGTGCCAGCAGCGTAGCCCTGCAAGAGACCCAGTACTTC
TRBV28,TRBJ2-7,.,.,CASAAVSYEQYF,TGTGCCAGCGCAGCGGTTTCCTACGAGCAGTACTTC
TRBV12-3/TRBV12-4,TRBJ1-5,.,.,CASSLGISGGPLNQPQHF,TGTGCCAGCAGTTTGGGGATTTCGGGGGGCCCCCTTAATCAGCCCCAGCATTTT
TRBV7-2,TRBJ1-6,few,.,CASSLGRGRTYNSPLHF,TGTGCCAGCAGCTTAGGGCGGGGCAGAACCTATAATTCACCCCTCCACTTT
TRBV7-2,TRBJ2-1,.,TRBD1,CASSARDRGRGEQFF,TGTGCCAGCAGCGCCCGGGACAGGGGGCGCGGTGAGCAGTTCTTC
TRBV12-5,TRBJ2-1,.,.,CASGFSGPYNEQFF,TGTGCTAGTGGTTTTTCTGGACCTTACAATGAGCAGTTCTTC
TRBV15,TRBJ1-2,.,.,CATSRGQTNYGYTF,TGTGCCACCAGCAGAGGACAGACTAACTATGGCTACACCTTC
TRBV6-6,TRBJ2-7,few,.,CANSRGAALYEQYF,TGTGCCAACAGCCGGGGCGCGGCCCTCTACGAGCAGTACTTC
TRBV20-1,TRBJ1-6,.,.,CSGLGHTFGRSSYNSPLHF,TGCAGTGGGTTGGGACACACTTTCGGTCGCAGCTCCTATAATTCACCCCTCCACTTT
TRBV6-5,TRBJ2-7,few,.,CASSYITNRGEQYF,TGTGCCAGCAGTTATATCACGAACCGCGGCGAGCAGTACTTC
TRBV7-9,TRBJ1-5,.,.,CASSRAADRHQPQHF,TGTGCCAGCAGCCGGGCGGCAGACCGACATCAGCCCCAGCATTTT
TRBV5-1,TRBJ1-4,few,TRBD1,CASSSTGGNTNEKLFF,TGCGCCAGCAGCTCGACAGGGGGGAATACTAATGAAAAACTGTTTTTT
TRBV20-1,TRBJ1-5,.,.,CSTREGGGNQPQHF,TGCAGTACTAGAGAGGGCGGCGGTAATCAGCCCCAGCATTTT
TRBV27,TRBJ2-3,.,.,CASSSPGVVAQYF,TGTGCCAGCAGTTCTCCGGGAGTTGTCGCGCAGTATTTT
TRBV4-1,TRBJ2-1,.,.,CASRRPTASEQFF,TGCGCCAGCAGACGACCAACAGCCAGTGAGCAGTTCTTC
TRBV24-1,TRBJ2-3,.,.,CATGEATDTQYF,TGTGCCACCGGTGAGGCCACAGATACGCAGTATTTT
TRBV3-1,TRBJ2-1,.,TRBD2,CASSQEGRLAGWYNEQFF,TGTGCCAGCAGCCAAGAGGGGAGACTAGCGGGTTGGTACAATGAGCAGTTCTTC
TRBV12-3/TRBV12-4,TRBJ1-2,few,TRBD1,CASSAGQGFGYTF,TGTGCCAGCAGCGCGGGACAGGGGTTTGGCTACACCTTC
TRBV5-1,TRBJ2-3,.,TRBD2,CASSWPSGGGDTQYF,TGCGCCAGCAGCTGGCCCAGCGGGGGAGGGGATACGCAGTATTTT
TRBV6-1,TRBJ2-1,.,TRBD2,CASSDGLAGSLNNEQFF,TGTGCCAGCAGTGACGGACTAGCGGGAAGTCTGAACAATGAGCAGTTCTTC
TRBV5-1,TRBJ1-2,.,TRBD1,CASSLGQADGYTF,TGCGCCAGCAGCCTGGGACAGGCAGATGGCTACACCTTC
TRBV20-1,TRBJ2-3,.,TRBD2,CSASPPSGSTDTQYF,TGCAGTGCAAGCCCCCCTAGCGGAAGCACAGATACGCAGTATTTT
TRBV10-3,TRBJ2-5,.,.,CAISPSSVKQETQYF,TGTGCCATCAGCCCCAGTAGTGTGAAGCAAGAGACCCAGTACTTC
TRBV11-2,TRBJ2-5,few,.,CASSLGLPVGETQYF,TGTGCCAGCAGCTTGGGACTCCCAGTGGGAGAGACCCAGTACTTC
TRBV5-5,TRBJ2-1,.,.,CASSSRGEGRDEQFF,TGTGCCAGCAGCTCCAGGGGGGAGGGGAGGGATGAGCAGTTCTTC
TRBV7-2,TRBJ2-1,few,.,CASSPGRAERQFF,TGTGCCAGCAGTCCTGGACGGGCTGAGCGGCAGTTCTTC
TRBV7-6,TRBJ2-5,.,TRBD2,CASSPEAGGEKQYF,TGTGCCAGCAGCCCCGAGGCGGGAGGAGAAAAGCAGTACTTC
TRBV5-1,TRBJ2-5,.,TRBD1,CASSLRTGSYKQYF,TGCGCCAGCAGCTTACGGACAGGGAGCTACAAGCAGTACTTC
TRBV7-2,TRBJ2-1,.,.,CASSLGVMAEQFF,TGTGCCAGCAGCTTAGGGGTTATGGCTGAGCAGTTCTTC
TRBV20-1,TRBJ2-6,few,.,CSAGAGFLGANVLTF,TGCAGTGCGGGGGCAGGGTTTCTCGGGGCCAACGTCCTGACTTTC
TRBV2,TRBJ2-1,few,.,CASSEYERDRRYNEQFF,TGTGCCAGCAGTGAATATGAGAGAGACAGGCGCTACAATGAGCAGTTCTTC
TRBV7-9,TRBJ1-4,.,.,CASSFPPGEKLFF,TGTGCCAGCAGCTTTCCCCCGGGTGAAAAACTGTTTTTT
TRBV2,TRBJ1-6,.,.,CASSAYRVAGQGSPLHF,TGTGCCAGCAGTGCCTATCGGGTCGCAGGGCAGGGTTCACCCCTCCACTTT
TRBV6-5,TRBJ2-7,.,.,CASSRGLMQYF,TGTGCCAGCAGCCGAGGGCTGATGCAGTACTTC
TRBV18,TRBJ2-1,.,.,CASSPMRPSYNEQFF,TGTGCCAGCTCACCAATGAGGCCCTCCTACAATGAGCAGTTCTTC
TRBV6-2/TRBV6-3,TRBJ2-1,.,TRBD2,CASSQGLVPFF,TGTGCCAGCAGTCAGGGACTAGTGCCGTTCTTC
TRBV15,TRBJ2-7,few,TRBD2,CATSRGRSGSMEAYEQYF,TGTGCCACCAGCAGAGGCCGTAGCGGGAGTATGGAGGCCTACGAGCAGTACTTC
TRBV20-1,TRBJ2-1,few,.,CSARRQGGEQFF,TGCAGTGCTAGAAGGCAGGGAGGAGAGCAGTTCTTC
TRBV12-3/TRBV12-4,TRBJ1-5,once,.,CASSATKSNQPQHF,TGTGCCAGCAGCGCTACAAAAAGCAATCAGCCCCAGCATTTT
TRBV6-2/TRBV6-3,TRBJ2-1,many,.,CASTLTRGRRGNEQFF,TGTGCCAGCACCTTAACCCGGGGGCGGAGAGGCAATGAGCAGTTCTTC
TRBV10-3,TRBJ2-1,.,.,CAIRSGTGSSNEQFF,TGTGCCATCAGATCCGGGACGGGGTCTTCCAATGAGCAGTTCTTC
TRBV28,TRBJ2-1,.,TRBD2,CASNQASGRAFDEQFF,TGTGCCAGCAATCAGGCTAGCGGGAGGGCCTTCGATGAGCAGTTCTTC
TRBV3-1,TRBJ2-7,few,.,CASSQEQGPEQYF,TGTGCCAGCAGTCAAGAGCAGGGCCCCGAGCAGTACTTC
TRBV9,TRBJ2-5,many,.,CASSVAPWGPATQYF,TGTGCCAGCAGCGTAGCCCCCTGGGGTCCGGCGACCCAGTACTTC
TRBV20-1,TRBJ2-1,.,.,CSARDRKRAVLDEQFF,TGCAGTGCTAGAGATCGTAAGCGGGCCGTTTTGGATGAGCAGTTCTTC